This T cell receptor (beta chain) is drawn from a study of Ad26.COV2.S vaccination and SARS-CoV-2 variants. The germline CDR1 and CDR2 sequences are MNHEY and SVGEGT. Trimming pared 0 bases from V and 1 base from J, leaving 13 bases between. The CDR3 totals 17 residues. Comments on this clone: Antigen specificity is unknown.

Here immunoSEQ multiplex PCR was the method, and the copy in TCRdb shows in-frame clones only, minus some. The table includes some 350,000 clones, 92% detected once. Whole-study findings and limits: The placebo group had lower spike-specific TCR breadth than the vaccine recipients did. Similar non-spike TCR breadth was observed in recipients of vaccine and of placebo.

The specimen was peripheral blood, collected after recovery from COVID-19. The V call is TRBV6-2 or TRBV6-3, the J call TRBJ2-4; TRBD1 is a possible D gene (7 bases). The receptor comes from a human donor who had recovered from COVID-19. The CDR3 here is CASSYSTTGRAKNIQYF. In DNA, the CDR3 is TGTGCCAGCAGTTACTCGACGACAGGGAGGGCCAAAAACATTCAGTACTTC.